This TCR beta chain was profiled in a study of control samples from healthy donors and cancer patients. The assay was immunoSEQ multiplex PCR, and TCRdb's table has in-frame clones only and misses some. The sample contains about 150,000 clones, 94% of which appear only once. Germline V gene data show CDR1 as SEHNR and CDR2 as FQNEAQ (reference sequence). V shed 4 bases, J shed 6 bases, and the junction held 3 bases outside the gene matches. The CDR3 consists of 13 residues. V and J are TRBV7-9 and TRBJ1-2; 9 nucleotides agree with TRBD1. The sequenced sample was blood. The TCR originated in a woman aged 18-35 years in good health. This chain's CDR3 is CASSSGQGHGYTF. In DNA, the CDR3 is TGTGCCAGCAGCTCGGGACAGGGACATGGCTACACCTTC.